What follows are 3 T cell receptor beta chains derived from one specimen sequenced in a study of cytomegalovirus exposure and HLA in healthy donors. Amplification used 60 Vbeta primers and 13 Jbeta primers. Libraries were prepared by immunoSEQ multiplex PCR; TCRdb keeps only in-frame clonotypes and omits some of them. The sample includes roughly 200,000 clones, more than 60% seen only once; the top ten take 1.7%. The sample was PBMCs. The receptors originated from a middle-aged man in good health and CMV-seronegative.

The chain couples TRBV4-2 to TRBJ2-1; a possible D gene is TRBD2 (5 bases). In germline, CDR1 is LGHNA, CDR2 YNFKEQ. With 4 bases removed from V and 3 bases from J, the gap between germline ends came to 13 bases. The CDR3 loop spans 15 amino acids. The CDR3 is CASSLQRLIYNEQFF. Here the CDR3 DNA reads TGTGCCAGCAGCCTCCAGCGGCTCATCTACAATGAGCAGTTCTTC.

This chain links TRBV10-3 with TRBJ1-6; a weak D match, TRBD1 (6 bases). The V end was cut by 10 bases, the J end by 0 bases, with 10 bases between. The germline V gene encodes CDR1 ENHRY and CDR2 SYGVKD. This CDR3 has 14 amino acids. The CDR3 spells CATGQSSYNSPLHF. CDR3 sequence (DNA): TGTGCCACCGGACAGAGCTCCTATAATTCACCCCTCCACTTT.

The genes are TRBV28 and TRBJ2-2; 7 bases match TRBD1. Germline lookup yields CDR1 MDHEN and CDR2 SYDVKM. The CDR3 length is 15 residues. Trimming at V came to 5 bases and at J to 0 bases, leaving 3 bases not matched to a gene. The CDR3 loop is CASSPGQANTGELFF. DNA for the CDR3: TGTGCCAGCAGTCCAGGACAGGCGAACACCGGGGAGCTGTTTTTT.